This TCR beta chain was obtained from a study of blood T cell repertoires in COVID-19. For the study at large: Whether acute or convalescent, the COVID-19 samples came from the United States, Italy and Spain.

This clone has just a few counts. Germline V gives CDR1 GTSNPN, CDR2 SVGIG (reference sequence). J gave up 4 bases and V 2 bases, and 3 bases lay outside the gene matches. The CDR3 spans 14 residues. Here immunoSEQ multiplex PCR was the method, and the copy in TCRdb shows in-frame clones only, minus some. The sample has some 50,000 clones, over 80% seen once. The sequenced sample was peripheral blood. This receptor was obtained from a human donor in a cohort sampled during active COVID-19. The J gene is TRBJ1-5, the V gene TRBV30, with 9 bases lining up with TRBD1. CDR3 amino acids: CAWSMTGGNQPQHF. The CDR3 DNA reads TGTGCCTGGAGTATGACAGGGGGTAATCAGCCCCAGCATTTT.